The T cell receptor (beta chain) under discussion was sequenced for a study of blood T cell repertoires in COVID-19. Whole-study context: The United States, Italy and Spain were the sources of the acute and convalescent COVID-19 samples. Sample material is recorded as cDNA or gDNA derived from T cells, B-cell-depleted T cells, or PBMCs.

In the source study's methods: Amplification with reference gene primers provided the estimates of nucleated cell counts. This table comes from immunoSEQ multiplex PCR, and its TCRdb copy is limited to in-frame clones, with some not included. V and J calls and clone size follow that table, whereas D and trimming were derived from the DNA. The sample holds approximately 130,000 clones; roughly four fifths are singletons and the top ten take around 10%. Specimen: peripheral blood. This receptor was obtained from a human donor in a cohort sampled during active COVID-19.

CDR3 in DNA: TGTGCCAGCAGCTTTGCTAGCGGGGTGACAGATACGCAGTATTTT. It yields the protein CASSFASGVTDTQYF. This chain uses TRBV5-4 with TRBJ2-3, with 9 bases lining up with TRBD2. CDR1 and CDR2 (germline): SGHNT, YYREEE (reference sequence). With 2 bases clipped from V and 3 bases from J, the junction kept 4 bases outside the gene matches. This CDR3 is built from 15 residues.